The sample holds many counts of the clone carrying this TCR beta chain. This sample is drawn from a study of spatial heterogeneity in lung cancer. Study context: Mean representation of each unique TCR and UMI combination in the raw reads exceeded eight occurrences.

One entry per CDR3 protein, called by TCRdb with MiXCR from the 5' RACE reads. The table includes about 10,000 distinct CDR3 sequences, about 5% detected once. The CDR3 length is 14 residues. CDR1 is MDHEN, CDR2 SYDVKM, per germline. Trimming pared 5 bases from V and 1 base from J, leaving 11 bases between. The time point was: sample taken at primary tumor resection. The authors sequenced whole RNA from tumor, nontumor lung or frozen PBMC without sorting. Around 70 TRACERx patients with early, untreated non-small cell lung cancer donated samples. The TCR originated in a male donor with early-stage non-small cell lung cancer. The sequencing used PBMCs, collected at surgery. The chain recombines TRBV28 with TRBJ1-1; a weak D match, TRBD1 (6 bases). The CDR3 sequence: CASSPRTENTEAFF. The CDR3 coding sequence is TGTGCCAGCAGTCCCCGGACAGAGAACACTGAAGCTTTCTTT. The complete variable domain, with remaining parts taken from reference TRBV28 and TRBJ1-1, reads DVKVTQSSRYLVKRTGEKVFLECVQDMDHENMFWYRQDPGLGLRLIYFSYDVKMKEKGDIPEGYSVSREKKERFSLILESASTNQTSMYLCASSPRTENTEAFFGQGTRLTVV.